This TCR beta chain was recovered during a study of T cells in Graves' hyperthyroidism and ophthalmopathy. The wider study: Blood was drawn when the patient was first diagnosed and still untreated. Points from the study as a whole: Most clonotypes that expanded in the thyroid above 0.001 also showed up in blood. Median prediction lead before ophthalmopathy onset was about 6.7 months with the model.

TCR beta CDR3 sequences were amplified from RNA transcripts. The TCR CDR3 first-round RT-PCR relied on the HTBI primer set. Each CDR3 protein gets one entry after TCRdb re-called the multiplex PCR reads with MiXCR. Here the sample spans roughly 530,000 distinct CDR3 sequences, more than 15% being singletons. This clonotype has ten or more counts. What it binds is not known. Trimming stripped 8 bases from V and 10 bases from J, with 26 bases between. The germline V gene has CDR1 MDHEN and CDR2 SYDVKM. This CDR3 is 15 amino acids long. The receptor was isolated from a woman between 18 and 30 years old with Graves' ophthalmopathy. The V call is TRBV28, the J call TRBJ1-1; possibly TRBD1 for D (6 bases). The sample taken for sequencing was blood. The CDR3 bases are TGTGCCAGCGCCCGGGGGACACGTTCCTCGGGGAGAGCTTTCTTT. Translation: CASARGTRSSGRAFF.